This entry lists 31 T cell receptor beta chains sequenced from one sample in a study of blood T cells in healthy people across ages. Alongside a J-beta primer mix, a sample-barcoded 5' primer served in a second PCR lasting roughly 6 to 11 cycles. From the 5' RACE reads, TCRdb called clonotypes with MiXCR, one entry per CDR3 protein. The sample holds 890,000 or so distinct CDR3 sequences, 62% seen once. Sequenced sample: blood. These receptors were collected from a man aged 25-45 years in good health.

The genes are TRBV5-1 and TRBJ1-2; 7 nucleotides match TRBD1. The V gene's germline CDR1 is SGHRS and CDR2 YFSETQ. The J segment lost 5 bases and the V segment lost 3 bases, leaving 4 bases of the junction unmatched. The CDR3 runs to 13 residues. The CDR3 DNA is TGCGCCAGCAGCTCGGGACAGATATATGGCTACACCTTC. Protein: CASSSGQIYGYTF. Full variable domain (remainder filled in from reference TRBV5-1 and TRBJ1-2): KAGVTQTPRYLIKTRGQQVTLSCSPISGHRSVSWYQQTPGQGLQFLFEYFSETQRNKGNFPGRFSGRQFSNSRSEMNVSTLELGDSALYLCASSSGQIYGYTFGSGTRLTVV.

This clonotype appeared a few times. The chain uses TRBV7-9 and TRBJ2-1, with a tentative D call TRBD2 (5 bases). The V end lost 11 bases, the J end lost 0 bases, and 11 bases lay between the germline ends. The length of the CDR3 is 13 residues. Looked up from germline, CDR1 is SEHNR and CDR2 is FQNEAQ (reference sequence). CDR3 bases: TGTGCCGCTCCGGGGAGCTCCTACAATGAGCAGTTCTTC. Amino acids: CAAPGSSYNEQFF.

This clonotype was seen ten or more times. The chain recombines TRBV9 with TRBJ2-7; the match to TRBD1 covers 9 bases. The CDR3 is 12 amino acids. The ends lost 7 bases at V and 3 bases at J; junction bases unmatched: 2. Looked up from germline, CDR1 is SGDLS and CDR2 is YYNGEE. The DNA of the CDR3 is TGTGCCAGCGGGGACAGGGACTACGAGCAGTACTTC. It codes for CASGDRDYEQYF.

V is TRBV2 and J is TRBJ1-5, with D possibly being TRBD1 (5 bases). Germline V lookup: CDR1 SNHLY, CDR2 FYNNEI. Trimming took 6 bases from V and 0 from J, leaving 9 bases between them. This CDR3 is built from 14 residues. Here the CDR3 DNA reads TGTGCCAGCAGGAGACAGTTTAGCAATCAGCCCCAGCATTTT. Translation: CASRRQFSNQPQHF.

The chain uses TRBV6-1 and TRBJ2-6; D possibly matches TRBD1 or TRBD2 (5 bases each). The CDR3 runs 18 residues. Germline lookup yields CDR1 MNHNS and CDR2 SASEGT. Trimming removed 5 bases from V and 0 bases from J, with 17 bases in between. CDR3 DNA: TGTGCCAGCAGTCCCCGAGGGGTTTCCTTCTCTGGGGCCAACGTCCTGACTTTC. Translation: CASSPRGVSFSGANVLTF.

Concerning this clonotype: At one end, the junction sequence differs from germline, possibly due to a read error. This chain joins TRBV20-1 and TRBJ2-4, with 8 bases lining up with TRBD2. CDR1 and CDR2 (germline): DFQATT, SNEGSKA (reference sequence). The CDR3 runs to 17 residues. CDR3 sequence reads: CGAHGRGVIIAKNIQYF. The CDR3 nucleotides read TGCGGTGCTCACGGGAGGGGGGTGATAATAGCCAAAAACATTCAGTACTTC.

This clonotype was counted a few times. The chain employs TRBV12-3 or TRBV12-4 and TRBJ1-1; 10 bases match TRBD1. Trimming removed 4 bases from V and 4 bases from J; junction bases left unmatched: 3. The length of the CDR3 is 14 residues. CDR3 in amino acids: CASSWDRGGTEAFF. In DNA form, the CDR3 reads TGTGCCAGCAGTTGGGACAGGGGCGGCACTGAAGCTTTCTTT.

The gene calls are TRBV4-3 and TRBJ2-3; TRBD2 aligns across 10 bases. The germline V gene encodes CDR1 LGHNA and CDR2 YSLEER. V gave up 0 bases and J gave up 7 bases; unmatched junction bases: 7. The CDR3 runs 16 residues. The CDR3: CASSQEASGGGYTQYF. CDR3 nucleotide sequence: TGCGCCAGCAGCCAAGAAGCTAGCGGGGGTGGGTATACGCAGTATTTT.

The rearrangement joins TRBV20-1 to TRBJ2-2, with TRBD1 matching 10 bases. V dropped 5 bases and J dropped 6; count of bases not matched to a gene: 6. Looked up from germline, CDR1 is DFQATT and CDR2 is SNEGSKA (reference sequence). The CDR3 spans 14 residues. As DNA, the CDR3 is TGCAGTGCTTCCGGGACAGGGGAGCCCGGGGAGCTGTTTTTT. It yields the protein CSASGTGEPGELFF.

The chain is built from TRBV13 and TRBJ2-4, with D possibly being TRBD1 (6 bases). V was shortened by 0 bases and J by 0 bases, with 15 bases between the two germline ends. The CDR3 is 18 amino acids. The germline gives CDR1 PRHDT, CDR2 FYEKMQ (reference sequence). CDR3 DNA: TGTGCCAGCAGCTTAGGGCAGCCATCCAGGGGAGCCAAAAACATTCAGTACTTC. Its translation is CASSLGQPSRGAKNIQYF.

The chain has TRBV29-1 and TRBJ2-1; D uncertain. With 8 bases removed from V and 9 bases from J, the gap between germline ends came to 20 bases. The germline gives CDR1 SQVTM, CDR2 ANQGSEA. CDR3 length: 13 residues. The CDR3 spells CSTQKTGPGEQFF. DNA of the CDR3: TGCAGCACTCAGAAGACTGGGCCTGGTGAGCAGTTCTTC.

The J gene is TRBJ1-1, the V gene TRBV6-2 or TRBV6-3; perhaps TRBD1 as D (6 bases). The CDR3 contains 15 residues. V dropped 7 bases and J dropped 0 bases, with 15 bases sitting between them. Germline lookup yields CDR1 MNHEY and CDR2 SVGEGT. CDR3 nucleotide sequence: TGTGCCAGCATCGACCTACAGGGCTTGAACACTGAAGCTTTCTTT. Translating it yields CASIDLQGLNTEAFF.

The chain combines TRBV9 with TRBJ1-2, with TRBD1 identical over 11 bases. CDR3 length: 15 amino acids. V was pared by 2 bases and J by 8 bases, with 8 bases of the junction left unmatched. CDR1 SGDLS and CDR2 YYNGEE come from the germline V gene. The CDR3, as DNA: TGTGCCAGCAGCGTTACTGGACAGGGGGCAGGAGGCTACACCTTC. It is translated as CASSVTGQGAGGYTF.

This chain connects TRBV4-3 to TRBJ1-4; D is unresolved. Germline V gene sequence: CDR1 LGHNA, CDR2 YSLEER. This CDR3 is 14 amino acids long. V lost 0 bases and J lost 8, with 10 bases in between. CDR3 bases: TGCGCCAGCAGCCAAGAAACTAGGAGAGAAAAACTGTTTTTT. Translated, it gives CASSQETRREKLFF.

The chain links TRBV6-5 to TRBJ2-7, with D hard to call. Trimming took 0 bases from V and 2 from J, leaving 8 bases between them. CDR3 length: 14 residues. Looked up from germline, CDR1 is MNHEY and CDR2 is SVGAGI. For the CDR3, the DNA is TGTGCCAGCAGTTACTCCGCCCGGACCTACGAGCAGTACTTC. Translation: CASSYSARTYEQYF.

V and J are TRBV2 and TRBJ1-2; D is unclear. Germline CDR1 reads SNHLY; CDR2 reads FYNNEI. The CDR3 has 13 residues. V shed 3 bases and J shed 3 bases, with 8 bases lying between them. This chain's CDR3 is CASSESNDYGYTF. Here the CDR3 DNA reads TGTGCCAGCAGTGAGTCCAACGACTATGGCTACACCTTC.

This clonotype was picked up a small number of times. The chain couples TRBV7-2 to TRBJ2-7; 10 bases line up with TRBD2. CDR3 length equals 18 residues. Germline V gives CDR1 SGHTA, CDR2 FQGNSA. V lost 2 bases, J lost 0 bases, and 10 bases stayed unmatched. CDR3 bases: TGTGCCAGCAGCTTAAAGAGTAGCGGGGGGTTTCGCTCCTACGAGCAGTACTTC. Its translation is CASSLKSSGGFRSYEQYF.

With respect to this clonotype: The junction shows a germline mismatch at one end, possibly a read error. J is TRBJ1-2 and V is TRBV20-1; 7 nucleotides match TRBD1. This CDR3 has 16 amino acids. Per germline, CDR1 DFQATT and CDR2 SNEGSKA (reference sequence). The CDR3 loop reads CGARTISRGGGYGYTF. The DNA of the CDR3 is TGCGGTGCTAGAACCATCAGCAGAGGGGGCGGATATGGCTACACCTTC.

This clonotype was seen a few times. The CDR3 loop is CSLRGGNNEQFF. CDR3 nucleotides: TGCAGTCTGCGGGGGGGCAACAATGAGCAGTTCTTC. This sequence joins TRBV29-1 and TRBJ2-1, with 9 positions matching TRBD2. The CDR3 loop spans 12 amino acids. CDR1 SQVTM and CDR2 ANQGSEA come from the germline V gene.

This clonotype was observed a few times. The rearrangement links TRBV12-3 or TRBV12-4 to TRBJ2-1; tentatively, D is TRBD1 (5 bases). Between the trimmed V and J ends, which lost 5 bases and 9 bases, there was a span of 11 bases. The CDR3 totals 12 residues. This CDR3 reads CASSPGLGEQFF. CDR3 DNA sequence: TGTGCCAGCAGTCCAGGGCTCGGTGAGCAGTTCTTC.

V usage is TRBV13 and J usage is TRBJ2-2; 7 bases are shared with TRBD2. The CDR3 spans 17 residues. Per germline, CDR1 PRHDT and CDR2 FYEKMQ (reference sequence). The ends lost 6 bases at V and 1 base at J; junction bases unmatched: 11. The CDR3 nucleotides are TGTGCCAGCAGTCCCATCCTAGCGGAACTGAACACCGGGGAGCTGTTTTTT. Translation gives CASSPILAELNTGELFF.

The chain couples TRBV6-2 or TRBV6-3 to TRBJ1-5; D may be TRBD1 (5 bases). Looked up from germline, CDR1 is MNHEY and CDR2 is SVGEGT. This CDR3 spans 13 amino acids. Trimming left V 7 bases short and J 10 bases short, with 17 bases between. This chain's CDR3 is CASNGGANRPQHF. CDR3 in DNA: TGTGCCAGCAACGGGGGTGCGAATCGACCCCAGCATTTT.

CDR3: CASSADREGAYEQYF. CDR3 DNA sequence: TGCGCCAGCAGCGCGGACAGGGAGGGGGCCTACGAGCAGTACTTC. This chain uses TRBV5-1 with TRBJ2-7; D might be TRBD1 (8 bases). Per the germline V gene, CDR1 is SGHRS and CDR2 is YFSETQ. V gave up 4 bases and J gave up 2 bases, with 16 bases separating them. The CDR3 has 15 amino acids.

With respect to this clonotype: The junction does not match germline at one end; this may be a read error. The chain employs TRBV27 and TRBJ2-7; D is uncertain. Germline values: CDR1 MNHEY, CDR2 SMNVEV (reference sequence). The CDR3 is 12 amino acids. The CDR3 DNA reads TGTGCCAGCAGAAGGGCCTCCGACGAGCAGTACTTC. Its protein product is CASRRASDEQYF.

This clonotype was observed at least ten times. J is TRBJ2-7 and V is TRBV12-3 or TRBV12-4, with D tentatively TRBD2 (7 bases). V lost 1 base to trimming and J lost 1 base, with 17 bases between them. The CDR3 length is 17 residues. This CDR3 reads CASSLDRGGGVSYEQYF. The DNA of the CDR3 is TGTGCCAGCAGTTTAGACAGAGGCGGGGGCGTTTCCTACGAGCAGTACTTC.

The rearrangement uses TRBV9 and TRBJ2-1, with 7 bases fitting TRBD1. CDR3 length equals 15 residues. Losses at the gene ends were 3 bases for V and 5 bases for J; bases not matched to a gene: 8. Per the germline V gene, CDR1 is SGDLS and CDR2 is YYNGEE. The CDR3 loop is CASSGTGVLNNEQFF. The CDR3, as DNA: TGTGCCAGCAGCGGAACAGGGGTACTAAACAATGAGCAGTTCTTC.

The gene calls are TRBV7-2 and TRBJ2-4; D is undetermined. The end of the DNA aligns better with TRBJ2-7, so the J call may be wrong. Germline lookup yields CDR1 SGHTA and CDR2 FQGNSA. The CDR3 length is 12 residues. As DNA, the CDR3 is TGTGCCAGCAGCTCTGACGAGTACGAGCAGTACTTC. Translated, it gives CASSSDEYEQYF.

About this clonotype: The junction differs from germline at one of its ends, possibly a read error. The chain uses TRBV20-1 and TRBJ2-1, with no clear D. The length of the CDR3 is 14 residues. The germline V gene encodes CDR1 DFQATT and CDR2 SNEGSKA (reference sequence). The CDR3 spells CSARDPRSLHEQFF. CDR3 sequence (DNA): TGCAGTGCTCGAGACCCGCGGAGCTTGCATGAGCAGTTCTTC.

This chain connects TRBV2 to TRBJ1-5; D ambiguous. Germline V gene sequence: CDR1 SNHLY, CDR2 FYNNEI. V lost 4 bases and J lost 0, with 10 bases in between. This CDR3 comprises 15 residues. In DNA form, the CDR3 reads TGTGCCAGCAGTGTGATGGGTATTAGCAATCAGCCCCAGCATTTT. Amino acids: CASSVMGISNQPQHF.

The V call is TRBV6-1, the J call TRBJ2-3; 7 bases agree with TRBD1. CDR3 length equals 14 residues. The V and J ends lost 7 bases and 5 bases, in that order; junction bases with no gene match: 9. Germline values: CDR1 MNHNS, CDR2 SASEGT. This CDR3 reads CASKRGQPRDTQYF. CDR3 bases: TGTGCCAGCAAAAGGGGGCAGCCAAGAGATACGCAGTATTTT.

This rearrangement joins TRBV7-9 to TRBJ2-3; no definite D call. V was cut by 3 bases and J by 5 bases, with 15 bases left in between. Germline V gene lookup returns CDR1 SEHNR and CDR2 FQNEAQ (reference sequence). The CDR3 runs 15 residues. The CDR3 spells CASSFLRAPRDTQYF. The DNA of the CDR3 is TGTGCCAGCAGCTTTTTGCGAGCTCCAAGAGATACGCAGTATTTT.